This TCR beta chain was documented in a study of OX40 agonist ivuxolimab in advanced cancers. Assay: immunoSEQ multiplex PCR; the TCRdb copy retains only in-frame clones and omits some. The sample carries 65,000 to 70,000 clones, around four fifths recorded once. Trimming removed 4 bases at V and 1 base at J, with 10 bases between. Per germline, CDR1 MNHEY and CDR2 SVGAGI. CDR3 length: 14 amino acids. V usage is TRBV6-5 and J usage is TRBJ1-1; possibly TRBD1 for D (6 bases). The source was CD4+ or CD8+ T cells sorted from blood, collected in a trial of the OX40 agonist ivuxolimab. The sequence derives from an adult with an advanced solid tumor such as melanoma, head and neck, liver or kidney cancer. CDR3 loop: CASSSGRGNTEAFF. DNA of the CDR3: TGTGCCAGCAGTTCGGGCAGGGGGAACACTGAAGCTTTCTTT.